These T cell receptor beta chains were read from a single sample in a study of blood T cell repertoires in COVID-19. Profiled with immunoSEQ multiplex PCR; TCRdb holds only in-frame clones, not every one. The sample records over 100,000 clones, 91% being singletons. Input material: peripheral blood. Every receptor here comes from a man between 18 and 35 years old with acute or convalescent COVID-19. Each CDR3 is given with its conserved first and last residue. The D gene is left open where the match is weak. Not every row has a clone size; where given, it reads once, few, many or a size class.

D gene | J gene | V gene | clone size | CDR3 DNA | CDR3 protein
TRBD2 | TRBJ2-5 | TRBV9 | - | TGTGCCAGCAGCGTAGCTTCCGGCGGGGGGGCTGAGGCCCAGTACTTC | CASSVASGGGAEAQYF
- | TRBJ2-3 | TRBV6-4 | - | TGTGCCAGCAGTGACGGGAACGGGGACACAGATACGCAGTATTTT | CASSDGNGDTDTQYF
- | TRBJ2-3 | TRBV6-5 | once | TGTGCCAGCAGTTTTGACAGCTATGCCGTAGATACGCAGTATTTT | CASSFDSYAVDTQYF
TRBD2 | TRBJ2-1 | TRBV11-2 | - | TGTGCCAGCAGCTTAGCGGCGGGGGTGAGCTCCTACAATGAGCAGTTCTTC | CASSLAAGVSSYNEQFF
- | TRBJ2-1 | TRBV5-6 | - | TGTGCCAGCAGCTTGGGGGAGAGAGAGGAGCAGTTCTTC | CASSLGEREEQFF
- | TRBJ1-2 | TRBV7-2 | - | TGTGCCAGCAGCTCGTCGGAGGAGCTGGGCTATGGCTACACCTTC | CASSSSEELGYGYTF
TRBD2 | TRBJ2-1 | TRBV3-1/TRBV3-2 | - | TGTGCCAGCAGCCAAGGCCCTAGCGGAATCTCCTACAATGAGCAGTTCTTC | CASSQGPSGISYNEQFF
TRBD1 | TRBJ2-1 | TRBV5-1 | - | TGCGCCAGCAGCCCCGGGACAGGGGAAAGATGGCAGTTCTTC | CASSPGTGERWQFF
TRBD1 | TRBJ1-4 | TRBV28 | - | TGTGCCAGCAAAAGAACAGGACAGGGAAATGAAAAACTGTTTTTT | CASKRTGQGNEKLFF
TRBD2 | TRBJ2-3 | TRBV10-1 | - | TGCGCCAGCAGCGGCGGGCTAGCGGGAGCAGATACGCAGTATTTT | CASSGGLAGADTQYF
- | TRBJ1-3 | TRBV6-5 | few | TGTGCCAGCAGCCCACAGGGAGGAAACACCATATATTTT | CASSPQGGNTIYF
- | TRBJ2-3 | TRBV29-1 | - | TGCAGCGGGCAGACAGATACGCAGTATTTT | CSGQTDTQYF
- | TRBJ1-1 | TRBV27 | - | TGTGCCAGCACCCCCCGCGAGGGGAACACTGAAGCTTTCTTT | CASTPREGNTEAFF
TRBD1 | TRBJ1-6 | TRBV9 | - | TGTGCCAGCAGTGCAACAGGGGATGGGTCACCCCTCCACTTT | CASSATGDGSPLHF
TRBD1 | TRBJ1-1 | TRBV6-2/TRBV6-3 | - | TGTGCCAGCAGCCCCCTGAGACAGGGCATGAACACTGAAGCTTTCTTT | CASSPLRQGMNTEAFF
TRBD2 | TRBJ2-3 | TRBV19 | - | TGTGCCAGTAGTATAGCTCCGGGGGGACGAGGCACAGATACGCAGTATTTT | CASSIAPGGRGTDTQYF
TRBD2 | TRBJ2-1 | TRBV5-1 | - | TGCGCCAGCAGCCCAAGGGAGGGGACCTACAATGAGCAGTTCTTC | CASSPREGTYNEQFF
- | TRBJ1-2 | TRBV9 | - | TGTGCCAGCAGCGTGGAGACGGGTTATGGCTACACCTTC | CASSVETGYGYTF
- | TRBJ1-1 | TRBV7-6 | - | TGTGCCAGCACCTCTCAGGAGGGATTTGTCACTGAAGCTTTCTTT | CASTSQEGFVTEAFF
- | TRBJ2-1 | TRBV19 | - | TGTGCCAGTAGTATAAGGGGATCCTACAATGAGCAGTTCTTC | CASSIRGSYNEQFF